The rows below give T cell receptor beta chains drawn from one sample of a study of blood T cells in healthy people across ages. From the 5' RACE reads, TCRdb called clonotypes with MiXCR, one entry per CDR3 protein. Of under 1,100,000 distinct CDR3 sequences in the sample, around 25% were seen once. The data also belong to a second study, concerning T cells of mothers and their children.

Sequences were obtained from blood. These receptors were collected from a girl aged 2 to 9 in good health. CDR3s include the opening cysteine and the closing phenylalanine or tryptophan. A D gene is named only where the DNA matches it firmly. Some rows have no size entry. The others give once, few or many, or a class for an expanded clone.

V,D,J,size,CDR3,DNA
TRBV29-1,-,TRBJ2-1,-,CSVVSRLYDEQFF,TGCAGCGTTGTCTCGAGGTTGTACGATGAGCAGTTCTTC
TRBV7-2,TRBD2,TRBJ2-1,-,CASSLTTLAGDEQFF,TGTGCCAGCAGCTTAACTACGCTAGCGGGAGATGAGCAGTTCTTC
TRBV3-1,-,TRBJ2-5,-,CASSLSTGVLETQYF,TGTGCCAGCAGCCTATCCACGGGAGTGTTGGAGACCCAGTACTTC
TRBV29-1,-,TRBJ2-7,-,CSVEILAGSYEQYF,TGCAGCGTTGAGATCCTCGCAGGGAGCTACGAGCAGTACTTC
TRBV10-3,-,TRBJ2-7,-,CAISDLQAYEQYF,TGTGCCATCAGTGATCTACAGGCGTACGAGCAGTACTTC
TRBV6-2/TRBV6-3,-,TRBJ2-7,few,CASNYPSDEQYF,TGTGCCAGCAACTATCCTAGCGACGAGCAGTACTTC
TRBV28,-,TRBJ1-6,few,CASRRGPGSNSPLHF,TGTGCCAGCCGGAGAGGTCCAGGCTCGAATTCACCCCTCCACTTT
TRBV9,TRBD2,TRBJ2-3,few,CASSVSSGSTDTQYF,TGTGCCAGCAGCGTCTCTAGCGGAAGCACAGATACGCAGTATTTT
TRBV29-1,TRBD2,TRBJ2-7,few,CSVVGTSGRNYEQYF,TGCAGCGTTGTGGGGACTAGCGGGAGAAACTACGAGCAGTACTTC
TRBV6-6,-,TRBJ1-6,-,CASSYEGTPGSPLHF,TGTGCCAGCAGTTACGAGGGGACCCCGGGTTCACCCCTCCACTTT
TRBV5-1,TRBD2,TRBJ2-5,few,CASSLGGGLAGVHVETQYF,TGCGCCAGCAGCTTGGGCGGGGGACTAGCGGGAGTGCATGTGGAGACCCAGTACTTC
TRBV20-1,-,TRBJ2-7,-,CSARGRGIGSYEQYF,TGCAGTGCTAGAGGGAGGGGGATAGGGAGCTACGAGCAGTACTTC
TRBV7-9,-,TRBJ2-1,few,CASSLGARNEQFF,TGTGCCAGCAGCTTAGGGGCTCGCAATGAGCAGTTCTTC
TRBV20-1,TRBD2,TRBJ2-7,few,CSSSGASSYEQYF,TGCAGCTCTAGCGGAGCGAGCTCCTACGAGCAGTACTTC
TRBV9,TRBD2,TRBJ2-1,-,CVSSPRLAGAYNEQFF,TGTGTCAGCAGCCCCCGACTAGCGGGGGCCTACAATGAGCAGTTCTTC
TRBV29-1,-,TRBJ2-3,few,CSVNPTDVSTDTQYF,TGCAGCGTGAACCCGACAGATGTTAGCACAGATACGCAGTATTTT
TRBV28,-,TRBJ2-1,-,CASSLTQTGEQFF,TGTGCCAGCAGCCTGACCCAAACGGGGGAGCAGTTCTTC
TRBV9,TRBD1,TRBJ1-6,few,CASSIRTGPSPLHF,TGTGCCAGCAGCATCCGGACAGGGCCTTCACCCCTCCACTTT
TRBV10-3,-,TRBJ2-1,-,CAICREDHNEQFF,TGTGCCATCTGCAGGGAGGATCACAATGAGCAGTTCTTC
TRBV5-1,-,TRBJ1-4,few,CASSLSRNNEKLFF,TGCGCCAGCAGCTTGTCGCGGAATAATGAAAAACTGTTTTTT
TRBV29-1,-,TRBJ1-1,-,CSAAGSSKGHTEAFF,TGCAGCGCCGCAGGGTCATCTAAGGGGCACACTGAAGCTTTCTTT
TRBV3-1,-,TRBJ2-7,once,CASSQGTFPGSMTEQYF,TGTGCCAGCAGCCAAGGAACTTTCCCCGGGAGTATGACCGAGCAGTACTTC
TRBV12-3/TRBV12-4,TRBD2,TRBJ2-7,-,CASSFGTSGRGIYEQYF,TGTGCCAGCAGTTTCGGGACTAGCGGGAGAGGGATCTACGAGCAGTACTTC
TRBV4-2,-,TRBJ2-3,-,CASSQSPVGGSTDTQYF,TGTGCCAGCAGCCAGAGCCCCGTGGGGGGTAGTACAGATACGCAGTATTTT
TRBV2,TRBD1,TRBJ1-2,few,CASRPDRANNYGYTF,TGTGCCAGCAGGCCTGACAGGGCTAACAACTATGGCTACACCTTC
TRBV10-3,-,TRBJ1-1,few,CAIRSWETEAFF,TGTGCCATCAGATCCTGGGAAACTGAAGCTTTCTTT
TRBV6-1,-,TRBJ1-2,-,CASSEEGPTYGYTF,TGTGCCAGCAGTGAGGAGGGGCCTACCTATGGCTACACCTTC
TRBV5-1,-,TRBJ1-1,many,CASSLEGLNTEAFF,TGTGCCAGCAGCTTAGAAGGGTTGAACACTGAAGCTTTCTTT
TRBV20-1,TRBD2,TRBJ2-3,few,CSAREMTSGATDTQYF,TGCAGTGCTAGGGAAATGACTAGCGGGGCCACAGATACGCAGTATTTT
TRBV12-5,-,TRBJ2-4,-,CASSPSEGIQYF,TGTGCTAGTAGCCCGTCTGAGGGCATTCAGTACTTC
TRBV6-5,-,TRBJ1-2,-,CASSYGDYGYTF,TGTGCCAGCAGTTACGGAGACTATGGCTACACCTTC
TRBV19,-,TRBJ2-4,few,CASSAQGGKNIQYF,TGTGCCAGTAGTGCACAGGGTGGGAAAAACATTCAGTACTTC
TRBV3-1,TRBD2,TRBJ2-5,few,CANSQGAGRGETQYF,TGTGCCAACAGCCAAGGCGCCGGGAGGGGAGAGACCCAGTACTTC
TRBV7-9,TRBD1,TRBJ2-5,-,CASSLDRPLEETQYF,TGTGCCAGCAGCTTGGACAGGCCACTAGAGGAGACCCAGTACTTC
TRBV10-3,-,TRBJ1-6,few,CAISESGRTNSPLHF,TGTGCCATCAGTGAATCGGGACGGACGAATTCACCCCTCCACTTT
TRBV29-1,-,TRBJ2-5,-,CSVDMGSREQYF,TGCAGCGTTGACATGGGTTCAAGAGAGCAGTACTTC
TRBV29-1,TRBD2,TRBJ2-5,-,CSVGGRTETQYF,TGCAGCGTTGGCGGGAGGACAGAGACCCAGTACTTC
TRBV20-1,-,TRBJ1-6,few,CSAKETGTVLHF,TGCAGTGCTAAGGAGACCGGGACCGTCCTCCACTTT
TRBV11-2,-,TRBJ2-1,-,CASSLTHGLFF,TGTGCCAGCAGCTTAACTCATGGTCTGTTCTTC
TRBV6-5,-,TRBJ2-6,-,CASRGISGANVLTF,TGTGCCAGCAGGGGTATCTCTGGGGCCAACGTCCTGACTTTC
TRBV20-1,-,TRBJ2-5,-,CSARELVGTQYF,TGCAGTGCTAGAGAGTTGGTAGGGACCCAGTACTTC
TRBV7-9,TRBD2,TRBJ2-7,few,CASSPVGGGESSYEQYF,TGTGCCAGCAGCCCGGTTGGCGGGGGGGAGAGCTCCTACGAGCAGTACTTC
TRBV9,TRBD2,TRBJ2-3,many,CASSTRDGGIASTDTQYF,TGTGCCAGCAGCACGCGAGACGGGGGGATAGCTAGCACAGATACGCAGTATTTT
TRBV7-3,-,TRBJ2-2,few,CASSLGDRELFF,TGTGCCAGCAGCTTAGGGGACAGGGAGCTGTTTTTT
TRBV6-5,TRBD2,TRBJ2-1,-,CASGLAGGLFNEQFF,TGTGCCAGCGGCTTAGCGGGGGGTTTGTTCAATGAGCAGTTCTTC
TRBV9,-,TRBJ2-1,-,CASSVGTSGRSYNEQFF,TGTGCCAGCAGCGTGGGGACCAGCGGACGCTCCTACAATGAGCAGTTCTTC
TRBV27,-,TRBJ2-6,-,CASSTWQDSGANVLTF,TGTGCCAGCAGCACATGGCAGGACTCCGGGGCCAACGTCCTGACTTTC
TRBV20-1,-,TRBJ1-6,few,CSARDGQGNSPLHF,TGCAGTGCTAGAGATGGGCAGGGGAATTCACCCCTCCACTTT
TRBV11-2,-,TRBJ1-2,-,CASSRRQTANYGYTF,TGTGCCAGCAGCCGCCGACAGACCGCTAACTATGGCTACACCTTC
TRBV5-1,-,TRBJ2-1,once,CASRDSGGGDEQFF,TGCGCCAGCAGGGACTCAGGTGGGGGAGACGAGCAGTTCTTC
TRBV28,TRBD2,TRBJ2-7,-,CASRPGGETSWDEQYF,TGTGCCAGCAGGCCCGGGGGGGAGACGTCCTGGGACGAGCAGTACTTC
TRBV29-1,TRBD1,TRBJ2-4,-,CSVEGDRVTKNIQYF,TGCAGCGTTGAAGGGGACAGGGTGACCAAAAACATTCAGTACTTC
TRBV5-1,-,TRBJ1-2,few,CASSYMSAVEWGYTF,TGCGCCAGCAGCTATATGTCAGCGGTTGAATGGGGCTACACCTTC
TRBV5-1,TRBD2,TRBJ2-7,-,CASSLARRTSGPEQYF,TGCGCCAGCAGCTTGGCTAGAAGGACTAGCGGGCCCGAGCAGTACTTC
TRBV6-1,-,TRBJ1-4,-,CASSAQGYGREKLFF,TGTGCCAGCAGTGCCCAGGGTTACGGTCGGGAAAAACTGTTTTTT